The clone carrying this TCR beta chain occurred once. Its antigen is still unknown. J lost 6 bases, V lost 7 bases, and 9 bases had no gene match. The CDR3 covers 16 residues. CDR1 and CDR2 (germline): SQVTM, ANQGSEA. The record originates from a study of cytotoxic CD8 clonotypes in ibrutinib-treated CLL. Study as a whole: Following treatment for a median 12 months, range 6 to 36, response samples were then taken. Samples averaged 255,043 productive templates and 94,082 productive rearrangements.

Profiling relied on immunoSEQ multiplex PCR, and the TCRdb table lists in-frame clones only, not all of them. The table lists some 200,000 clones, roughly 65% of them singletons. Whole-study findings and limits: Among the clonotypes, public ones were uncommon and contracted or held stable on treatment.

The chain is built from TRBV29-1 and TRBJ2-1; 16 bases fit TRBD2. The material sequenced was PBMCs, taken after 12 months of ibrutinib treatment. The TCR sequence derives from a human donor with chronic lymphocytic leukemia. The chain's CDR3 is CSAGGLAGGPVNEQFF. The DNA of the CDR3 is TGCAGCGCCGGGGGACTAGCGGGAGGGCCGGTCAATGAGCAGTTCTTC.